The 8 T cell receptor beta chains presented below share a single source sample, sequenced in a study of blood T cell repertoires in COVID-19. This table comes from immunoSEQ multiplex PCR, and its TCRdb copy is limited to in-frame clones, with some not included. Seen here are around 230,000 clones, around 80% observed once, and the top ten hold more than 25%. The material sequenced was peripheral blood. The receptors derive from a man aged 40-55 years with acute or convalescent COVID-19.

The V and J genes are TRBV4-1 and TRBJ1-2, with D unclear. The CDR3 totals 14 residues. Germline V lookup: CDR1 MGHRA, CDR2 YSYEKL. Trimming took 0 bases from V and 2 from J, leaving 7 bases between them. CDR3 nucleotides: TGCGCCAGCAGCCAAGAGAACAGAAACTATGGCTACACCTTC. Protein product: CASSQENRNYGYTF.

The rearrangement links TRBV28 to TRBJ1-1; a weak D match, TRBD1 (5 bases). V lost 3 bases to trimming and J lost 0 bases, with 11 bases between them. The CDR3 has 15 residues. Germline-derived CDR1 and CDR2 are MDHEN and SYDVKM. The CDR3 DNA is TGTGCCAGCAGTTTTCTTATGGGGCTGAACACTGAAGCTTTCTTT. Translation: CASSFLMGLNTEAFF. Full variable domain (remainder filled in from reference TRBV28 and TRBJ1-1): DVKVTQSSRYLVKRTGEKVFLECVQDMDHENMFWYRQDPGLGLRLIYFSYDVKMKEKGDIPEGYSVSREKKERFSLILESASTNQTSMYLCASSFLMGLNTEAFFGQGTRLTVV.

The chain is built from TRBV12-3 or TRBV12-4 and TRBJ2-5; D is unresolved. V lost 2 bases to trimming and J lost 7 bases, with 11 bases between them. The CDR3 totals 13 residues. CDR3 DNA sequence: TGTGCCAGCAGTTTATCAGCCTCGGGGACCCAGTACTTC. Its protein is CASSLSASGTQYF.

The J gene is TRBJ2-1, the V gene TRBV5-8, with a weak D call TRBD1 (6 bases). The CDR3 is 14 residues long. Per germline, CDR1 SGHTS and CDR2 YDEGEE. V was cut by 4 bases and J by 6 bases, with 14 bases left in between. The chain's CDR3 is CASSREGRGNEQFF. As DNA, the CDR3 is TGTGCCAGCAGCCGCGAGGGCAGGGGCAATGAGCAGTTCTTC.

The V and J genes are TRBV19 and TRBJ1-6; 8 bases map to TRBD1. V shed 5 bases and J 13 bases; nucleotides not matched to a gene: 13. Germline CDR1 reads LNHDA; CDR2 reads SQIVND (reference sequence). The CDR3 covers 15 residues. CDR3 coding DNA: TGTGCCAGTAGTCCTCGAGGACAGGGCGTTATGCCCCTCCACTTT. Translated, it gives CASSPRGQGVMPLHF.

This rearrangement joins TRBV12-3 or TRBV12-4 to TRBJ2-1, with D perhaps matching TRBD2 (6 bases). V lost 1 base to trimming and J lost 9 bases, with 10 bases between them. The CDR3 has 13 amino acids. CDR3 sequence: CASSLGRDGEQFF. CDR3 nucleotides: TGTGCCAGCAGTTTAGGGCGGGACGGTGAGCAGTTCTTC.

The chain uses TRBV5-6 and TRBJ1-2, with 8 nucleotides matching TRBD1. This CDR3 has 14 residues. With 2 bases clipped from V and 7 bases from J, the junction kept 7 bases outside the gene matches. Looked up from germline, CDR1 is SGHDT and CDR2 is YYEEEE. CDR3 bases: TGTGCCAGCAGCTTAGTCAGGGGGCGAGTTGGCTACACCTTC. Its translation is CASSLVRGRVGYTF.

V gene TRBV4-1 combines with J gene TRBJ2-7; TRBD2 matches at 10 bases. The CDR3 length is 15 residues. CDR1 and CDR2 from the germline V gene are MGHRA and YSYEKL. J gave up 3 bases and V 6 bases, and 8 bases lay outside the gene matches. The CDR3 sequence: CASSLGTSEHYEQYF. CDR3 sequence (DNA): TGCGCCAGCAGTCTCGGGACTAGCGAACACTACGAGCAGTACTTC.